The following is a T cell receptor (beta chain) sequence with its context. Its target is unknown. These data originate in a study of glioma-infiltrating T cells. The germline gives CDR1 MNHEY, CDR2 SMNVEV (reference sequence). This CDR3 region has 15 residues. Trimming pared 2 bases from V and 1 base from J, leaving 11 bases between. Overall study results and limits: Tissue and blood shared very few CDR3 sequences. Above-expected tissue-blood divergence occurred in all gliomas, most in low-grade ones.

Using RNA template, CDR3s of TCR alpha and beta were amplified with iRepertoire arm-PCR. Input was roughly 85-450 ng of tissue mRNA or PBMC total RNA. TCRdb reprocessed the multiplex PCR reads via MiXCR and lists one record per CDR3 protein. The sample consists of about 140,000 distinct CDR3 sequences, about two fifths of them appearing once. The sequencing input was glioma tissue, nonneoplastic brain tissue, or PBMCs (not recorded which). The source of this sequence is a human donor with low-grade glioma or glioblastoma, undergoing nonglioma brain surgery, or in good health (not recorded which). V gene TRBV27 combines with J gene TRBJ1-1; TRBD1 might be the D (5 bases). The CDR3 sequence is CASSLGAPGNTEAFF. Here the CDR3 DNA reads TGTGCCAGCAGTTTAGGGGCCCCGGGGAACACTGAAGCTTTCTTT.